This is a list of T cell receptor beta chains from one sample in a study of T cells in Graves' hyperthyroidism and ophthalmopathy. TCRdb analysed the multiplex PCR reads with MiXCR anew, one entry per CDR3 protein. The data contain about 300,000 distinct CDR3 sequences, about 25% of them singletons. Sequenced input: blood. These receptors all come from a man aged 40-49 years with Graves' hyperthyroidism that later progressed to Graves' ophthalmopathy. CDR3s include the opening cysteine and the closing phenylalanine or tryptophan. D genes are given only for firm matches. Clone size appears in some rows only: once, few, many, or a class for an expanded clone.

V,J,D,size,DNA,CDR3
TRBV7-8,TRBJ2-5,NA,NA,TGTGCCAGCACCCCAGCCAGCGGAGAGACCCAGTACTTC,CASTPASGETQYF
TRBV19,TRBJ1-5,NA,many,TGTGCCACCGACCTCCCAGGGGCCGGGGGTCAGCCCCAGCATTTT,CATDLPGAGGQPQHF
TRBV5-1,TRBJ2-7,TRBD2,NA,TGCGCCAGCAGCTCCAAACTAGCGGGAGAAGGCTACGAGCAGTACTTC,CASSSKLAGEGYEQYF
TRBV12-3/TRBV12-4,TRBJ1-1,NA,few,TGTGCCAGCAGTTTAGGTGGAGTGGGCACTGAAGCTTTCTTT,CASSLGGVGTEAFF
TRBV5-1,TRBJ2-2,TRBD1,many,TGCGCCAGCAGCTCCGGGACAGGGACCGGGGAGCTGTTTTTT,CASSSGTGTGELFF
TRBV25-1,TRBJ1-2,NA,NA,TGTGCCAGCACCAGTGGAGGTCGGTATGGCTACACCTTC,CASTSGGRYGYTF
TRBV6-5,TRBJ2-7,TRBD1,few,TGTGCCAGCAGTTACTTTAGGACAGGCGCACGCTACGAGCAGTACTTC,CASSYFRTGARYEQYF
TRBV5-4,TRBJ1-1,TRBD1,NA,TGTGCCAGCACCAGACAGGGGGGTTACACTGAAGCTTTCTTT,CASTRQGGYTEAFF
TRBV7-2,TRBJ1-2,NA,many,TGTGCCAGCAGCTCCCCTGGCACAGGTCCCGTCTATGGCTACACCTTC,CASSSPGTGPVYGYTF
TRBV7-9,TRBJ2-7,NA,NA,TGTGCCAGCAGCCCAAGGACAGCCCAATACGAGCAGTACTTC,CASSPRTAQYEQYF
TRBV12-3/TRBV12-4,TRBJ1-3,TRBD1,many,TGTGCCAGCAGTTTCGACAGGGTTGGAAACACCATATATTTT,CASSFDRVGNTIYF
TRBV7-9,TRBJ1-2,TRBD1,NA,TGTGCCAGCAGCTCTGCGGGACAGTACTATGGCTACACCTTC,CASSSAGQYYGYTF
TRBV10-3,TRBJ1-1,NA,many,TGTGCCATCAGAACCACAGGAGGGGTAGGCACTGAAGCTTTCTTT,CAIRTTGGVGTEAFF
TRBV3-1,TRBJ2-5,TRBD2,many,TGTGCCAGCAGCCAAGGGCTAGCGGGAGGTTATGAGACCCAGTACTTC,CASSQGLAGGYETQYF
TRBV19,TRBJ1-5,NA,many,TGTGCCAGTAGTAATGCCCAAGGAGGGCCTCAGCCCCAGCATTTT,CASSNAQGGPQPQHF
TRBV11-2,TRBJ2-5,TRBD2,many,TGTGCCAGCAGCGCAGGGACTAGCGGGAGGCCGGTCCAAGAGACCCAGTACTTC,CASSAGTSGRPVQETQYF
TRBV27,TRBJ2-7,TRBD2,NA,TGTGCCAGCAGTTTATTGTCGGCTAGCGGGAGGTCCTACGAGCAGTACTTC,CASSLLSASGRSYEQYF
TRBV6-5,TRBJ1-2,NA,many,TGTGCCAGCAGTTACGGCCGTGATACCTATGGCTACACCTTC,CASSYGRDTYGYTF
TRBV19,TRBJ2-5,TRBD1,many,TGTGCCAGTAGTTCTACAGGGGGCAACTACCTAGGGGAGACCCAGTACTTC,CASSSTGGNYLGETQYF
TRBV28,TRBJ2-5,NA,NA,TGTGCCAGCAGCCAATGGAAAGGCGAGACCCAGTACTTC,CASSQWKGETQYF
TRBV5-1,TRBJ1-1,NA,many,TGCGCCAGCAGGGTATTTGGGGTGACTGAAGCTTTCTTT,CASRVFGVTEAFF
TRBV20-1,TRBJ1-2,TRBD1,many,TGCAGTGCTAGAGTTAAAGACAGGGTTAACTATGGCTACACCTTC,CSARVKDRVNYGYTF
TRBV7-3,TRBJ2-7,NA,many,TGTGCCAGCAGCTTTACCCTTAGCATCCTTATCTACGAGCAGTACTTC,CASSFTLSILIYEQYF
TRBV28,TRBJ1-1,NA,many,TGTGCCAGCAGCTGGGACACCATGAACACTGAAGCTTTCTTT,CASSWDTMNTEAFF
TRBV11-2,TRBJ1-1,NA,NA,TGTGCCAGCAGCTTAGAAGGGAAATCGAACACTGAAGCTTTCTTT,CASSLEGKSNTEAFF
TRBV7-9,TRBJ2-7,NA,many,TGTGCCAGCGTCGGGGGCTACGAGCAGTACTTC,CASVGGYEQYF
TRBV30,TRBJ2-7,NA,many,TGTGCCTGGAGTCCTCTCGGCGACGAGCAGTACTTC,CAWSPLGDEQYF